The 4 T cell receptor beta chains given below trace back to one sample, sequenced in a study of T cell repertoires in cytomegalovirus infection. Their antigens are not known. A single record per CDR3 protein comes from TCRdb applying MiXCR to the reads. The sample lists 71,000 or so distinct CDR3 sequences, more than 20% occurring once. Sample: CD8+ T cells from cultured PBMCs, taken from culture after CMV antigen stimulation. These receptors all stem from a human donor in good health (CMV status not recorded). Some clones in this sample may be carry-over from other donors' samples.

In this sample, this clonotype turned up a few times. The rearrangement joins TRBV19 to TRBJ2-7, with D maybe TRBD1 (7 bases). V was pared by 5 bases and J by 2 bases, with 16 bases between. Germline CDR1 LNHDA, CDR2 SQIVND (reference sequence). This CDR3 is built from 15 residues. The chain's CDR3 is CASSPEEGAAYEQYF. The CDR3, as DNA: TGTGCCAGTAGTCCCGAGGAGGGGGCGGCCTACGAGCAGTACTTC.

V gene TRBV5-6 combines with J gene TRBJ1-2; D unresolved. The length of the CDR3 is 12 residues. Germline V gives CDR1 SGHDT, CDR2 YYEEEE. Trimming took 2 bases from V and 6 from J, leaving 8 bases between them. The CDR3 DNA is TGTGCCAGCAGCTTTTTAGGTGATGGCTACACCTTC. Translated, it gives CASSFLGDGYTF.

The chain links TRBV6-2 or TRBV6-3 to TRBJ2-1; D is tentatively TRBD1 or TRBD2 (6 bases each). CDR1 and CDR2 (germline): MNHEY, SVGEGT. Trimming removed 2 bases at V and 7 bases at J, with 15 bases between. The CDR3 has 15 amino acids. In DNA form, the CDR3 reads TGTGCCAGCAGTTACGGGGGGCCCGCCCGGAATGAGCAGTTCTTC. Encoded protein: CASSYGGPARNEQFF.

The CDR3 loop is CASSELGEEEKLFF. Here the CDR3 DNA reads TGTGCCAGCAGTGAATTAGGGGAGGAGGAAAAACTGTTTTTT. The chain has TRBV25-1 and TRBJ1-4, with a weak D call TRBD1 (5 bases). The length of the CDR3 is 14 residues. CDR1 is MGHDK and CDR2 is SYGVNS in the germline V gene. V lost 1 base to trimming and J lost 8 bases, with 11 bases between them.